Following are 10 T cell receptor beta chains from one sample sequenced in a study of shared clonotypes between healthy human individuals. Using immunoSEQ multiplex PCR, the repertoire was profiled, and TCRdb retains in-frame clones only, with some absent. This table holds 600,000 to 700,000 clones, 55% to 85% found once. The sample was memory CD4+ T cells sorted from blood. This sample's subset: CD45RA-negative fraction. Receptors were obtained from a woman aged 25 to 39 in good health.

The CDR3 sequence: CASREGTSHEQYF. The CDR3 coding sequence is TGTGCCAGCAGAGAAGGGACATCCCACGAGCAGTACTTC. V and J are TRBV7-9 and TRBJ2-7; D might be TRBD1 (6 bases). Trimming shortened V by 6 bases and J by 5 bases, and 14 bases separated the two germline ends. Germline V gene sequence: CDR1 SEHNR, CDR2 FQNEAQ (reference sequence). The CDR3 spans 13 residues.

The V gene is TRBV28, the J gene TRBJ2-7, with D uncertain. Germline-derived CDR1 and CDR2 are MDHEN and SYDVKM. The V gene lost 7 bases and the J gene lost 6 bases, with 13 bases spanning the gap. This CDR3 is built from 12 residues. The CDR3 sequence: CASNPQGREQYF. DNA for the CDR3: TGTGCCAGCAACCCCCAAGGGCGCGAGCAGTACTTC.

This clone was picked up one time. CDR3 residues: CASSEDRVHQPQHF. Here the CDR3 DNA reads TGTGCCAGCAGTGAGGACAGGGTTCATCAGCCCCAGCATTTT. The chain couples TRBV25-1 to TRBJ1-5, with 8 positions matching TRBD1. With 3 bases clipped from V and 5 bases from J, the junction kept 3 bases outside the gene matches. The CDR3 totals 14 residues. Germline CDR1 is MGHDK and CDR2 is SYGVNS.

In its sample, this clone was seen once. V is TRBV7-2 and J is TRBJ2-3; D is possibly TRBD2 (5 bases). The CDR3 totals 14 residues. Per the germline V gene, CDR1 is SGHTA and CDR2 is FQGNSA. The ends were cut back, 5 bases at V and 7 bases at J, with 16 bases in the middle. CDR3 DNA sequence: TGTGCCAGCAGCCGAGGACTTTCTGGGAATACGCAGTATTTT. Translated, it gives CASSRGLSGNTQYF.

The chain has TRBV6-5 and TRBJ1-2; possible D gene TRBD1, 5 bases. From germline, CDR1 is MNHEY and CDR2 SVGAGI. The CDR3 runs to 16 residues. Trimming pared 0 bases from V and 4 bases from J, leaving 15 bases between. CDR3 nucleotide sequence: TGTGCCAGCAGTTACTCGAGCTTGGCAGGGATCTATGGCTACACCTTC. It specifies CASSYSSLAGIYGYTF.

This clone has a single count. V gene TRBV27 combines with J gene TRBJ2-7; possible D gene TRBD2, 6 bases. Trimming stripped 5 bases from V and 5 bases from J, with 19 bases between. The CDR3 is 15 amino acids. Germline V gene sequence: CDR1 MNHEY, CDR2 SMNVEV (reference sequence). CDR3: CASSDPPGSSDEQYF. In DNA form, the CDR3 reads TGTGCCAGCAGTGACCCCCCCGGGAGTTCCGACGAGCAGTACTTC.

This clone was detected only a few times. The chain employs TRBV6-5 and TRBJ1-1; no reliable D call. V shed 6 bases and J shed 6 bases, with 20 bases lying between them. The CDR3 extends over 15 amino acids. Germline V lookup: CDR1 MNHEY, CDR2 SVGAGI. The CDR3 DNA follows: TGTGCCAGCAGCAGCACCTCGGACGCGGTAGCTGAAGCTTTCTTT. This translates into CASSSTSDAVAEAFF.

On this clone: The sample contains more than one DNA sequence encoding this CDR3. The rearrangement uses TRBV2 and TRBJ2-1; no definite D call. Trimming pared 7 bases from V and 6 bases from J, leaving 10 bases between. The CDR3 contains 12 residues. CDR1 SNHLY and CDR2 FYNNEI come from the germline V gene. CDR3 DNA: TGTGCCAGCACGAGTGACGGCAATGAGCAGTTCTTC. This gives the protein CASTSDGNEQFF.

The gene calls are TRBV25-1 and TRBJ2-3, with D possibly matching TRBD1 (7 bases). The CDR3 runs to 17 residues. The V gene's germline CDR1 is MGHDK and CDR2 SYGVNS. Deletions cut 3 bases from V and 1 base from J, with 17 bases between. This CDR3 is CASSDEGAGSGTDTQYF. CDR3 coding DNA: TGTGCCAGCAGTGACGAGGGGGCGGGATCGGGCACAGATACGCAGTATTTT. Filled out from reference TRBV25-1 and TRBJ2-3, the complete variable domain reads EADIYQTPRYLVIGTGKKITLECSQTMGHDKMYWYQQDPGMELHLIHYSYGVNSTEKGDLSSESTVSRIRTEHFPLTLESARPSHTSQYLCASSDEGAGSGTDTQYFGPGTRLTVL.

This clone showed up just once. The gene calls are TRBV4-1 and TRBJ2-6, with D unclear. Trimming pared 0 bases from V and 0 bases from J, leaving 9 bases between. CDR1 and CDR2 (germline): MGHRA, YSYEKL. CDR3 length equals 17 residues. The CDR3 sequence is CASSQEFLPSGANVLTF. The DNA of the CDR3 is TGCGCCAGCAGCCAAGAGTTTCTCCCCTCTGGGGCCAACGTCCTGACTTTC.